Below, one TCR beta chain is given with its context. Its antigen remains unidentified. This specimen belongs to a study of human T cells and chemical hapten exposure. Whole-study context: 0.01% DPC was applied to the upper back in patch tests, which were read at 6 days.

TCRdb fed the RACE reads into MiXCR, producing one record per CDR3 protein. The sample yields some 330,000 distinct CDR3 sequences, roughly 6% seen once. Findings of the study overall: TCRs above 1 in 1000 frequency did not change with DPC sensitization.

Indicated time point: pre-sensitization, week 0. Treatment meaning: therapeutic diphenylcyclopropenone sensitization with weekly scalp DPC. Extraction of total RNA was performed on unfractionated whole blood. Germline assignment: CDR1 SGHKS and CDR2 YYEKEE (reference sequence). This CDR3 is built from 16 residues. V shed 1 base and J shed 0 bases, with 10 bases lying between them. The source material was whole blood, sampled in connection with sensitization to the hapten diphenylcyclopropenone (DPC). The source is a woman aged 18-29 years with alopecia areata. Some clones in this sample may be carry-over from other donors' samples. The chain uses TRBV5-5 and TRBJ2-2; the D is unclear. CDR3 sequence: CASSLSQEPNTGELFF. DNA for the CDR3: TGTGCCAGCAGCTTGTCTCAGGAACCGAACACCGGGGAGCTGTTTTTT.